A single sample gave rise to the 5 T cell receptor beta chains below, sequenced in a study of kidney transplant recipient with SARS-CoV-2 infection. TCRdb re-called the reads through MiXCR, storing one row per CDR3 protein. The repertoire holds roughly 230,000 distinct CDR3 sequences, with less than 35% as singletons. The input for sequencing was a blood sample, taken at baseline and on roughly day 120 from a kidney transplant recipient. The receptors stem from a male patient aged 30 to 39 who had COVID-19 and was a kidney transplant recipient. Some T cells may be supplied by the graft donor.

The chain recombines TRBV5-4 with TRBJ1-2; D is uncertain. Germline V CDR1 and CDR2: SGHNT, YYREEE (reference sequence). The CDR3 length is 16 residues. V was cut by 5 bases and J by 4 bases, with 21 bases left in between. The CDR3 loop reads CASRGCVPGKTYGYTF. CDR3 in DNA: TGTGCCAGCAGAGGATGCGTACCAGGAAAGACCTATGGCTACACCTTC. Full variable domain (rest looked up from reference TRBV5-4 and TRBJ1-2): ETGVTQSPTHLIKTRGQQVTLRCSSQSGHNTVSWYQQALGQGPQFIFQYYREEENGRGNFPPRFSGLQFPNYSSELNVNALELDDSALYLCASRGCVPGKTYGYTFGSGTRLTVV.

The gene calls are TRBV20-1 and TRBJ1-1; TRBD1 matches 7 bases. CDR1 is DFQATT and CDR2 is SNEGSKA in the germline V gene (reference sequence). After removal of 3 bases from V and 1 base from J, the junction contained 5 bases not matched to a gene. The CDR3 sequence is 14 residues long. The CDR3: CSASADRANTEAFF. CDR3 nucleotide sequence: TGCAGTGCTAGCGCTGACAGGGCGAACACTGAAGCTTTCTTT.

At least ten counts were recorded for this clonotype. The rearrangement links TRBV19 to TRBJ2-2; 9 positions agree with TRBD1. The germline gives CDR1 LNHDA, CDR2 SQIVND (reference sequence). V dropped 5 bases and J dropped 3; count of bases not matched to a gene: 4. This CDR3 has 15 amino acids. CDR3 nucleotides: TGTGCCAGTAGTTTAAGGACAGGGGACACCGGGGAGCTGTTTTTT. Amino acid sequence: CASSLRTGDTGELFF.

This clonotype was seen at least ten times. DNA for the CDR3: TGTGCCAGCAGCCAAGGGGGAGGGGGAGGGCTCTACGAGCAGTACTTC. Its translation: CASSQGGGGGLYEQYF. The chain employs TRBV4-2 and TRBJ2-7; perhaps TRBD2 as D (7 bases). Germline V gene data show CDR1 as LGHNA and CDR2 as YNFKEQ. The CDR3 has 16 amino acids. With 1 base removed from V and 3 bases from J, the gap between germline ends came to 16 bases.

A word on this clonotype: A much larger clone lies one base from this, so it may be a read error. The CDR3, as DNA: TGCGCCATCAGCCCTCGGACTAGCGGGCCCGAGGGGGAGACCCAGTACTTC. This encodes CAISPRTSGPEGETQYF. The chain joins TRBV4-1 to TRBJ2-5; 11 bases line up with TRBD2. This CDR3 is built from 17 residues. Germline CDR1 and CDR2: MGHRA and YSYEKL.